The entry that follows covers one T cell receptor beta chain sequence. Its target is not known. Clones were sequenced by immunoSEQ multiplex PCR, and TCRdb holds only the in-frame ones, with some missing. The repertoire consists of tens of thousands of clones, with 85% to 90% occurring once and the leading ten covering 14%. The germline V gene encodes CDR1 GTSNPN and CDR2 SVGIG (reference sequence). CDR3 size: 12 residues. V lost 3 bases and J lost 4, with 10 bases in between. This sample was taken from a study of OX40 agonist ivuxolimab in advanced cancers. General study findings and limits: Within 6 weeks, CD4+ and CD8+ blood T cells expanded clonally at 0.1 to 3.0 mg/kg. What antigens the expanded peripheral T cells recognized was never established. The average count of expanded clones was higher among CD8+ T cells than among CD4+.

This clonotype was sampled from an adult with an advanced solid tumor such as melanoma, head and neck, liver or kidney cancer. This rearrangement joins TRBV30 to TRBJ2-7, with D tentatively TRBD2 (6 bases). The input for sequencing was CD4+ or CD8+ T cells sorted from blood, taken in a trial of the OX40 agonist ivuxolimab. The CDR3 DNA sequence: TGTGCCTGGAGCGGGAGTCTTTACGAGCAGTACTTC. Its protein product is CAWSGSLYEQYF.